This T cell receptor (beta chain) was sequenced for a study of CD8 T cells in Susac syndrome. TCR beta sequencing covered blood CD8+ and CD4+ T cells. RNA was extracted with the RNeasy kit, and a quantity of about 0.5 to 1 ug was reverse transcribed using random hexamers. With immunoSEQ multiplex PCR, TCR beta CDR3 was amplified across 54 Vbeta and 13 Jbeta. TCRdb passed the immunoSEQ multiplex PCR reads through MiXCR, listing each CDR3 protein once. Here the sample spans about 200,000 distinct CDR3 sequences, roughly 95% being singletons. V gave up 0 bases and J gave up 7 bases, with 10 bases separating them. This CDR3 has 13 amino acids. Germline V gene data show CDR1 as KGHSH and CDR2 as LQKENI.

The sequence derives from a human donor with multiple sclerosis. The chain carries TRBV18 and TRBJ2-7; a possible D gene is TRBD2 (5 bases). The sample was CD4+ T cells from PBMCs. The CDR3 DNA is TGTGCCAGCTCACCACCGCCCGGGGTTGAGCAGTACTTC. Translated, it gives CASSPPPGVEQYF.